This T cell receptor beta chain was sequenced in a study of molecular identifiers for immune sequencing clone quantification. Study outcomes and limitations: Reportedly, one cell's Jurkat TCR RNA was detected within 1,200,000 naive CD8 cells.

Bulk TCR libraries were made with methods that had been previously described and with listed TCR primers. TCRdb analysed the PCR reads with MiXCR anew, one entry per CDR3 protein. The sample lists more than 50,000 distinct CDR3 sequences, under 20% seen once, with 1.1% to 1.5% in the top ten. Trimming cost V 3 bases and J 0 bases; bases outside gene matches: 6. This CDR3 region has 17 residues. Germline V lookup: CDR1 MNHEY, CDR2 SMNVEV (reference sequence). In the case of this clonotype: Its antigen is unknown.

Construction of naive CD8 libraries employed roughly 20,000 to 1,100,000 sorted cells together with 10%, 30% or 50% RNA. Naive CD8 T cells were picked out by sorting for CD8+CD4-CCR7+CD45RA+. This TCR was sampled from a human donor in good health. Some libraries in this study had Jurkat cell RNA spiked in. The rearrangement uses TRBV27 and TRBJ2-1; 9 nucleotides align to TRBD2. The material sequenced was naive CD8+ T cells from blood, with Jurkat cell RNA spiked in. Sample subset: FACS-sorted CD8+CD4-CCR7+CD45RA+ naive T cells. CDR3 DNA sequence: TGTGCCAGCAGTTTGGTTGGCGGGAGGGGCTCCTACAATGAGCAGTTCTTC. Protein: CASSLVGGRGSYNEQFF.